This T cell receptor (beta chain) was found in a study of blood T cell repertoires in COVID-19. The wider study: Samples representing acute and convalescent COVID-19 were sourced from the United States, Italy and Spain. T cells, B-cell-depleted T cells, or PBMCs provided the cDNA or gDNA that served as material.

CDR3 length equals 12 residues. Deletions cut 6 bases from V and 0 bases from J, with 6 bases between. This clone was observed a few times. Original analysis: Amplification of reference gene primers was used by the study to estimate nucleated cell counts. Data came from immunoSEQ multiplex PCR; TCRdb stores just in-frame clones and leaves some out. V, J and clone size derive from that table, while D and trimming were established from the DNA sequence. The sample records 200,000 or so clones, around 84% being singletons. The material sequenced was peripheral blood. The chain combines TRBV12-3 or TRBV12-4 with TRBJ2-7; D unresolved. This clonotype originated in a human donor in a cohort sampled during active COVID-19. The CDR3 sequence is CASRAASYEQYF. In nucleotides, the CDR3 is TGTGCCAGCAGGGCGGCCTCCTACGAGCAGTACTTC.